This entry is about one T cell receptor (beta chain). What it binds is unknown. This entry belongs to a study of early T cells in non-severe SARS-CoV-2 infection. Study details: Investigators sequenced bulk RNA drawn from unsorted whole blood, and chains remained unpaired. Study-wide results and caveats: Database matching using VDJdb favored anti-spike CD8 responses, with private and CD4 specificities left missing.

Separate cDNA molecules each had unique molecular identifiers attached to them. TCRdb redid the calling of the 5' RACE reads with MiXCR, one entry per CDR3 protein. The repertoire holds some 77,000 distinct CDR3 sequences, around 13% seen once, with 1.1% in the top ten. Germline values: CDR1 KGHSH, CDR2 LQKENI. Trimming took 4 bases from V and 0 from J, leaving 7 bases between them. CDR3 length equals 13 residues. Sequenced: whole blood. The gene calls are TRBV18 and TRBJ2-7; D is perhaps TRBD2 (5 bases). This receptor was taken from an adult who was a healthcare worker with PCR-confirmed SARS-CoV-2 infection or an uninfected control (not recorded which). The CDR3 here is CASSRGSSYEQYF. CDR3 sequence (DNA): TGTGCCAGCTCACGTGGGAGCTCCTACGAGCAGTACTTC.